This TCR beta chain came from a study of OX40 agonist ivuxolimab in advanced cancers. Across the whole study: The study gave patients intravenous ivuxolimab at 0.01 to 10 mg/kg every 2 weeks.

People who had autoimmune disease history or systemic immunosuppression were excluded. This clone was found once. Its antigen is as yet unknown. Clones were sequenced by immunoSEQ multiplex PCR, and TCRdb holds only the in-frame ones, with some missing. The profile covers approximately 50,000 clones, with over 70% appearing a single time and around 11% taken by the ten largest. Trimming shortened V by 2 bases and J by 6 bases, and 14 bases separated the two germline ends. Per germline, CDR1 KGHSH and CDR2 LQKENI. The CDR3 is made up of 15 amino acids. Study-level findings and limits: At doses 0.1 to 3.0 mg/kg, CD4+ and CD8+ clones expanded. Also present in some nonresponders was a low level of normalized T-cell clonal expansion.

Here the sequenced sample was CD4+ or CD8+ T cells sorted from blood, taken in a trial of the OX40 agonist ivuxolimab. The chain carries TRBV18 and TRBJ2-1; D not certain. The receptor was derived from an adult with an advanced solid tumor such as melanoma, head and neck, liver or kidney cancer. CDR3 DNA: TGTGCCAGCTCACCAATGGCGGCCGGGTCCAATGAGCAGTTCTTC. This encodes CASSPMAAGSNEQFF.